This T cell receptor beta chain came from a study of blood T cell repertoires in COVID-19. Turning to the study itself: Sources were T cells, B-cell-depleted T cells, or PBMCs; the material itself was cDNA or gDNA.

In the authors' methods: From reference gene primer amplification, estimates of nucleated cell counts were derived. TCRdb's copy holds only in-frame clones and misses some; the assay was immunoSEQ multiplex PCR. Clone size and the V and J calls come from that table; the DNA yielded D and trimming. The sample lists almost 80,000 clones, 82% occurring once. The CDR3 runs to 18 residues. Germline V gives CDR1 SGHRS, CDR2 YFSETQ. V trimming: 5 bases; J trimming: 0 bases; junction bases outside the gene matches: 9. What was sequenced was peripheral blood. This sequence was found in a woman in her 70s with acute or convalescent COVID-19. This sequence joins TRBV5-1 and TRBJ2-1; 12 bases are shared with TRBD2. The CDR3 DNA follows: TGCGCCAGCAGACCCGGACTAGCGGGATTCAGCTCCTACAATGAGCAGTTCTTC. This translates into CASRPGLAGFSSYNEQFF.